A selection of T cell receptor beta chains follows, all from one sample in a study of T cell responses to AZD1222 COVID-19 vaccine. Data came from immunoSEQ multiplex PCR; TCRdb stores just in-frame clones and leaves some out. In the table there are about 130,000 clones, roughly 85% of which are singletons. The sample was peripheral blood, taken on day 0 of AZD1222 vaccination. The receptor source for this set is an adult in good health. The CDR3 runs from the conserved cysteine through the conserved F or W. The order of the fields is J gene, clone size, D gene, V gene, CDR3 protein, CDR3 DNA. The D gene is left open where the match is weak. Size tells how often a clone was seen (once, few, many) or the class of an expanded clone, and some rows leave it out.

TRBJ2-7,NA,TRBD1,TRBV10-3,CAIPRGTGLDEQYF,TGTGCCATCCCCCGCGGGACAGGGCTTGACGAGCAGTACTTC
TRBJ2-7,NA,NA,TRBV19,CASRGRAGYEQYF,TGTGCCAGTAGAGGCAGGGCGGGCTACGAGCAGTACTTC
TRBJ2-1,once,TRBD1,TRBV30,CAWSVQGAVGEQFF,TGTGCCTGGAGTGTACAGGGGGCGGTAGGTGAGCAGTTCTTC
TRBJ2-5,NA,NA,TRBV3-1/TRBV3-2,CASSPNLLVYQETQYF,TGTGCCAGCAGTCCAAACCTACTAGTGTACCAAGAGACCCAGTACTTC
TRBJ1-1,NA,NA,TRBV18,CASSPPSRRDTEAFF,TGTGCCAGCTCACCACCGAGCAGAAGGGACACTGAAGCTTTCTTT
TRBJ2-1,NA,NA,TRBV6-5,CAGGYPYNEQFF,TGTGCCGGCGGGTATCCCTACAATGAGCAGTTCTTC
TRBJ2-3,NA,NA,TRBV7-2,CASSNPGGSRRDTQYF,TGTGCCAGCAGCAATCCCGGGGGCTCCCGCCGAGATACGCAGTATTTT
TRBJ2-2,NA,NA,TRBV12-3/TRBV12-4,CASSLDTGELFF,TGTGCCAGCAGTTTAGACACCGGGGAGCTGTTTTTT
TRBJ1-3,NA,NA,TRBV12-3/TRBV12-4,CASSLVAGNTIYF,TGTGCCAGCAGTTTGGTAGCTGGAAACACCATATATTTT
TRBJ2-3,NA,TRBD2,TRBV10-1,CASTSGTRGSTDTQYF,TGCGCCAGCACCTCCGGGACTAGAGGTAGCACAGATACGCAGTATTTT
TRBJ2-1,NA,NA,TRBV7-9,CASSSTLVSGNEQFF,TGTGCCAGCAGCTCTACTCTAGTTTCGGGAAATGAGCAGTTCTTC
TRBJ2-3,NA,NA,TRBV12-3/TRBV12-4,CASSGGADTQYF,TGTGCCAGCAGCGGAGGAGCAGATACGCAGTATTTT
TRBJ1-5,once,NA,TRBV3-1/TRBV3-2,CASSQGSIRKDQPQHF,TGTGCCAGCAGCCAAGGATCCATTCGTAAGGACCAGCCCCAGCATTTT
TRBJ1-4,once,NA,TRBV3-1/TRBV3-2,CASRDTPNEKLFF,TGTGCCAGCAGAGATACACCGAATGAAAAACTGTTTTTT
TRBJ1-6,NA,NA,TRBV5-1,CASSENRFYNSPLHF,TGCGCCAGCAGCGAAAACAGGTTTTATAATTCACCCCTCCACTTT
TRBJ1-2,NA,NA,TRBV28,CASTRPQGGYTF,TGTGCCAGCACCCGACCCCAGGGGGGCTACACCTTC
TRBJ2-2,NA,NA,TRBV3-1/TRBV3-2,CASSQALGFGELFF,TGTGCCAGCAGCCAAGCCCTGGGCTTCGGGGAGCTGTTTTTT
TRBJ1-2,NA,NA,TRBV21-1,CASSKIGSRAVNYGYTF,TGTGCCAGCAGCAAAATCGGGTCGAGGGCTGTCAACTATGGCTACACCTTC
TRBJ1-2,NA,NA,TRBV3-1/TRBV3-2,CASSRPGTYGYTF,TGTGCCAGCAGTCGACCCGGGACATATGGCTACACCTTC
TRBJ1-2,once,NA,TRBV29-1,CSVGGTRGYGYTF,TGCAGCGTTGGGGGAACCAGGGGTTATGGCTACACCTTC
TRBJ1-2,NA,TRBD1,TRBV20-1,CSGSRGEGYTF,TGCAGTGGCAGCAGGGGGGAAGGCTACACCTTC
TRBJ2-1,NA,TRBD2,TRBV4-1,CASSQDSGRIEQFF,TGCGCCAGCAGCCAAGATAGCGGGAGGATTGAGCAGTTCTTC
TRBJ1-4,NA,TRBD1,TRBV5-8,CASSLGRDRINEKLFF,TGTGCCAGCAGCCTAGGCCGGGACAGGATTAATGAAAAACTGTTTTTT
TRBJ2-7,NA,NA,TRBV12-3/TRBV12-4,CASSPLGEQYF,TGTGCCAGCAGCCCTTTGGGTGAGCAGTACTTC
TRBJ1-1,NA,TRBD1,TRBV11-3,CASGTGENTEAFF,TGTGCCAGCGGTACAGGGGAGAACACTGAAGCTTTCTTT
TRBJ2-5,NA,TRBD2,TRBV24-1,CATSDPTSGETQYF,TGTGCCACCAGTGACCCCACTAGCGGGGAGACCCAGTACTTC